A single sample gave rise to the 5 T cell receptor beta chains below, sequenced in a study of T-cell memory formation after mild COVID-19. Each CDR3 protein gets one entry after TCRdb re-called the 5' RACE reads with MiXCR. The sample records just over 200,000 distinct CDR3 sequences, around 8.8% being singletons. Sequenced sample: PBMCs or a T cell subset sorted from them (not recorded which). These receptors were obtained from a man between 18 and 35 years old who had mild COVID-19 (a few samples of this study predate the infection). Cell type and time point are not known.

This chain uses TRBV5-1 with TRBJ1-2; the match to TRBD1 covers 7 bases. The trim removed 2 bases at V and 4 bases at J, leaving 2 bases unmatched. Germline V gene data show CDR1 as SGHRS and CDR2 as YFSETQ. The CDR3 runs to 13 residues. The CDR3 bases are TGCGCCAGCAGCTTCAGGGGGATCTATGGCTACACCTTC. Its translation is CASSFRGIYGYTF.

Only a few counts were recorded for this clonotype. This chain joins TRBV15 and TRBJ1-6, with TRBD1 identical over 9 bases. The V gene's germline CDR1 is LNHNV and CDR2 YYDKDF (reference sequence). V dropped 1 base and J dropped 7; count of bases not matched to a gene: 2. This CDR3 has 15 amino acids. This CDR3 is CATSRGDRGNSPLHF. Written as DNA, the CDR3 is TGTGCCACCAGCAGAGGTGACAGGGGGAATTCACCCCTCCACTTT. The complete variable domain, with remaining parts taken from reference TRBV15 and TRBJ1-6, reads DAMVIQNPRYQVTQFGKPVTLSCSQTLNHNVMYWYQQKSSQAPKLLFHYYDKDFNNEADTPDNFQSRRPNTSFCFLDIRSPGLGDTAMYLCATSRGDRGNSPLHFGNGTRLTVT.

In this sample, this clonotype turned up a few times. The CDR3 loop reads CASDGDRAAETQYF. The CDR3 coding sequence is TGTGCCAGCGACGGGGACAGGGCGGCAGAGACCCAGTACTTC. The chain links TRBV5-5 to TRBJ2-5, with 9 positions matching TRBD1. CDR1 and CDR2 (germline): SGHKS, YYEKEE (reference sequence). The CDR3 runs 14 residues. Trimming removed 7 bases from V and 4 bases from J; junction bases left unmatched: 8.

This clonotype was counted a few times. The chain carries TRBV11-3 and TRBJ1-5; D gene unclear. V was trimmed by 5 bases and J by 7 bases, leaving 3 bases between them. CDR1 SGHNT and CDR2 YENEEA come from the germline V gene. This CDR3 contains 10 residues. The CDR3 loop is CASSPQPQHF. CDR3 DNA sequence: TGTGCCAGCAGCCCGCAGCCCCAGCATTTT.

A few counts support this clonotype. The chain carries TRBV6-5 and TRBJ1-1, with D possibly TRBD1 on 6 matching bases. The V and J ends lost 4 bases and 3 bases respectively, with 18 bases between them. The CDR3 is made up of 16 amino acids. CDR1 is MNHEY and CDR2 is SVGAGI in the germline V gene. CDR3 region: CASSSLRGRGDTEAFF. As DNA, the CDR3 is TGTGCCAGCAGTTCCCTCCGGGGGCGGGGGGACACTGAAGCTTTCTTT.